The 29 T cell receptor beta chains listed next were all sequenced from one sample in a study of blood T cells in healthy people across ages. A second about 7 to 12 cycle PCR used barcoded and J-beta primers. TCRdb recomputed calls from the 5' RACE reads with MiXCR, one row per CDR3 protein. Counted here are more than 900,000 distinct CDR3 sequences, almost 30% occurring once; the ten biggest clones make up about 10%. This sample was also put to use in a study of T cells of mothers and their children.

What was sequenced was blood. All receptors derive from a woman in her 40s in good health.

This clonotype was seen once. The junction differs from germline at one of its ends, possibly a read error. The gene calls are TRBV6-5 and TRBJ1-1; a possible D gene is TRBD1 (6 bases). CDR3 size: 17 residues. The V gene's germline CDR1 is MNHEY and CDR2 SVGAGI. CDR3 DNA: TGTGCCAGCAGTTACGGGACAATAACCCCCGCGAACACTGGAGCTTTTTTT. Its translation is CASSYGTITPANTGAFF.

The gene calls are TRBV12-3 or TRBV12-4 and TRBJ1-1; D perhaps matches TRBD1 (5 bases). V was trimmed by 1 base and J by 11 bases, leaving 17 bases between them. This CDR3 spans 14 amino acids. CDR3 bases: TGTGCCAGCAGTTTAGGAAACCGAGGGGCTGGGGCTTTCTTT. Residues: CASSLGNRGAGAFF.

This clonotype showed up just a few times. CDR3 DNA sequence: TGTGCCAGCAGTTTAAGGCCTGCGGCAGGGGGCTCGAACTATGGCTACACCTTC. Its protein is CASSLRPAAGGSNYGYTF. The chain is built from TRBV27 and TRBJ1-2, with 8 bases that match TRBD1. Germline V gene sequence: CDR1 MNHEY, CDR2 SMNVEV (reference sequence). Trimming removed 2 bases from V and 2 bases from J; junction bases left unmatched: 13. The CDR3 extends over 18 amino acids.

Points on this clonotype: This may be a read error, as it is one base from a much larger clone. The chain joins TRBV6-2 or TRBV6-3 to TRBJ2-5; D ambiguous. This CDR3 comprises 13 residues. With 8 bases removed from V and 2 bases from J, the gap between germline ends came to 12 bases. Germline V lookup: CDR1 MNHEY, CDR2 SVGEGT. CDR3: CASCFPDQETQYF. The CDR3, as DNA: TGTGCCAGCTGTTTCCCAGATCAAGAGACCCAGTACTTC.

CDR3: CASSERAGGTEAFF. The CDR3 DNA follows: TGTGCCAGCAGTGAAAGGGCAGGCGGGACTGAAGCTTTCTTT. The gene calls are TRBV6-4 and TRBJ1-1; D uncertain. Germline V CDR1 and CDR2: MRHNA, SNTAGT. The CDR3 sequence is 14 residues long. Trimming left V 3 bases short and J 5 bases short, with 13 bases between.

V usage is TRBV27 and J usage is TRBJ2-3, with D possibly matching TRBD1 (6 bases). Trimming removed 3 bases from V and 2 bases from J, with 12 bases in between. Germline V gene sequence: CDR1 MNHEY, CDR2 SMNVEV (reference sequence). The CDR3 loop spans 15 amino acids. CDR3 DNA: TGTGCCAGCAGTTTCGAGGGGGATTCCACAGATACGCAGTATTTT. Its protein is CASSFEGDSTDTQYF.

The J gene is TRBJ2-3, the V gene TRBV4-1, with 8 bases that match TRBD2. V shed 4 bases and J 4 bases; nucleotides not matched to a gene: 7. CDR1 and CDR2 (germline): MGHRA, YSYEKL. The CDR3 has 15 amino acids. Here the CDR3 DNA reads TGCGCCAGCAGCCCTGGACTAGCCTCGTCAGATACGCAGTATTTT. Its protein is CASSPGLASSDTQYF.

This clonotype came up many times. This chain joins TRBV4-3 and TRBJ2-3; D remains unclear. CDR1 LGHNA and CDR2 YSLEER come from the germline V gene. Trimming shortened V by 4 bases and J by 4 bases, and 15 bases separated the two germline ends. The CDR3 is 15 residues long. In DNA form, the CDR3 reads TGCGCCAGCAGCCCGCAACGAGATGGACCAGATACGCAGTATTTT. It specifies CASSPQRDGPDTQYF.

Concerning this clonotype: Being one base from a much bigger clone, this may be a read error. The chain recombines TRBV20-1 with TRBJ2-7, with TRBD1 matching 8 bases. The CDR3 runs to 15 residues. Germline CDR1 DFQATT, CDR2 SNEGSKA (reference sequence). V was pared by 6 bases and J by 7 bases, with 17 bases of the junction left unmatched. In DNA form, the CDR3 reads TGCAGTGCCGATCGGCAGGGGGCTACCTACAATGAGCAGTACTTC. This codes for CSADRQGATYNEQYF.

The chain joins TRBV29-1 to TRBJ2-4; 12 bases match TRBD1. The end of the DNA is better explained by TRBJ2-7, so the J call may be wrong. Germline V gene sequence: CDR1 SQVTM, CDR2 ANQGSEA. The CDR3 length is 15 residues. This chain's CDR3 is CSVDSWGQGANEQYF. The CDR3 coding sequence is TGCAGCGTTGATTCTTGGGGACAGGGGGCCAACGAGCAGTACTTC.

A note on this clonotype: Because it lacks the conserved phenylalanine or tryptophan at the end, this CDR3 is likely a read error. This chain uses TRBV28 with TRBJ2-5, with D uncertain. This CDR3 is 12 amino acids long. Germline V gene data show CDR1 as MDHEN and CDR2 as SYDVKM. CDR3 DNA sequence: TGTGCCAGTAGTTTAGTCCAAGAGACCCAGTACTGC. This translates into CASSLVQETQYC.

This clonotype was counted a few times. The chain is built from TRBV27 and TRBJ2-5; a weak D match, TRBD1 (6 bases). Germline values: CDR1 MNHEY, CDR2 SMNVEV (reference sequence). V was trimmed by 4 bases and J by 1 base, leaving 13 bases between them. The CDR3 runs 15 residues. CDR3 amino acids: CASSSFRDIQETQYF. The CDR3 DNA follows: TGTGCCAGCAGTTCATTCCGGGACATCCAAGAGACCCAGTACTTC.

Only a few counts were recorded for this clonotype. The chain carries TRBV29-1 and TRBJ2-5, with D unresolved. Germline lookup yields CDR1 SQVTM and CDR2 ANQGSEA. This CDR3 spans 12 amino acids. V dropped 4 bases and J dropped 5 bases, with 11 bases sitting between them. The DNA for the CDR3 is TGCAGCGTTGCGAAGGGCCTTGAGACCCAGTACTTC. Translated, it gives CSVAKGLETQYF.

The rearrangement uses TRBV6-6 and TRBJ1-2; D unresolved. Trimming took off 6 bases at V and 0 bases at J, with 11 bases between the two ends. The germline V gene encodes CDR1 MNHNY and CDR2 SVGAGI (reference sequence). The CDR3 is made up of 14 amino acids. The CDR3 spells CASSPTPTNYGYTF. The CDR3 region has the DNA TGTGCCAGCAGCCCGACCCCTACTAACTATGGCTACACCTTC.

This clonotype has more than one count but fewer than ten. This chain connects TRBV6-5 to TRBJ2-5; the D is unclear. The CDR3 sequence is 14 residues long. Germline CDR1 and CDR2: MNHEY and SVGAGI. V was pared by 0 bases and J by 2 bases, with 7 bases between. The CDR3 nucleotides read TGTGCCAGCAGTTACTCTTCCATACAAGAGACCCAGTACTTC. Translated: CASSYSSIQETQYF.

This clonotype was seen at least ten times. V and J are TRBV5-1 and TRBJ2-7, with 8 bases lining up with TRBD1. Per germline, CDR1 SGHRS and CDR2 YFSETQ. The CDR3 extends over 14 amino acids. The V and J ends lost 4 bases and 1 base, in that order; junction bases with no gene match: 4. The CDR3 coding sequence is TGCGCCAGCAGCGGAGACAGGGGTTCCTACGAGCAGTACTTC. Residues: CASSGDRGSYEQYF.

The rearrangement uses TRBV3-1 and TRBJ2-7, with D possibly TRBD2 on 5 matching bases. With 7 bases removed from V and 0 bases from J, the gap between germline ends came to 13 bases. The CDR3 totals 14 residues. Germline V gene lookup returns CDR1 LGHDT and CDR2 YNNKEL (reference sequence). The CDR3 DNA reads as TGTGCCAGCACCAACTCGGGGAGCTCCTACGAGCAGTACTTC. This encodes CASTNSGSSYEQYF.

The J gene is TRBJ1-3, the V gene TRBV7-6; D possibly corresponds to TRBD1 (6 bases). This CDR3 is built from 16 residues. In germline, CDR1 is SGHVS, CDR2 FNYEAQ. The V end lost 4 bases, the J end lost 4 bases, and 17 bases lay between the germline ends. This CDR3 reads CASSSHTQGRGNTIYF. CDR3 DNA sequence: TGTGCCAGCAGCTCGCACACTCAGGGGAGGGGAAACACCATATATTTT.

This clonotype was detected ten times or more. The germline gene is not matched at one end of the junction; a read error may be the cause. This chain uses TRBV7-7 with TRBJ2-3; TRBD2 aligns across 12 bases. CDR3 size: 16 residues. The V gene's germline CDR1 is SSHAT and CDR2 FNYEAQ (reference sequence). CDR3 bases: TGTGCTAGCACTCTAGCGGGGGGGCAAAGCACAGATACGCAGTATTTT. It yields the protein CASTLAGGQSTDTQYF.

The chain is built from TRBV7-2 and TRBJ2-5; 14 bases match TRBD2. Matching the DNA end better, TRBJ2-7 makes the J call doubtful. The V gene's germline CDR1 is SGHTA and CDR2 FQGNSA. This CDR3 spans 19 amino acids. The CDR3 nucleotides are TGTGCCAGCAGCTTCCGAGGGGTAGGACTAGCGGGAGGTAGAAACGAGCAGTACTTC. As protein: CASSFRGVGLAGGRNEQYF.

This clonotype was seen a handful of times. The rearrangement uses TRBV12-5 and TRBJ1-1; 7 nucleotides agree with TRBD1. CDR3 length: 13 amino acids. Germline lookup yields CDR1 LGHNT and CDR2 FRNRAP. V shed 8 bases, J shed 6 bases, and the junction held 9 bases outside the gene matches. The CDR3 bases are TGTGCTAGTTCATGGGGACAGAGGTCTGAAGCTTTCTTT. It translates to CASSWGQRSEAFF.

CDR3 in DNA: TGTGCCAGCAGTCCCTCGGTTGTTGCTCTCCAAGAGACCCAGTACTTC. Its translation: CASSPSVVALQETQYF. The chain joins TRBV12-3 or TRBV12-4 to TRBJ2-5; D remains unclear. V gave up 5 bases and J gave up 1 base, with 17 bases separating them. The CDR3 has 16 amino acids.

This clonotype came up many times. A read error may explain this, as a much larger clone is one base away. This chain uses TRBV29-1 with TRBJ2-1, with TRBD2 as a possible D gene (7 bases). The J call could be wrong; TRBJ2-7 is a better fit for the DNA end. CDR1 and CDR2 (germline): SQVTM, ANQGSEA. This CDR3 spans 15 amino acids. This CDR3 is CSAIGGGSSYNEQYF. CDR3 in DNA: TGCAGCGCCATAGGGGGGGGCAGCTCCTACAATGAGCAGTACTTC.

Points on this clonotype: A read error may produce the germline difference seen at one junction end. CDR3 residues: CTSSLEIVETQYF. The CDR3 bases are TGTACCAGCAGCTTAGAGATTGTGGAGACCCAGTACTTC. The chain joins TRBV11-2 to TRBJ2-5; D is uncertain. CDR1 and CDR2 from the germline V gene are SGHAT and FQNNGV. The CDR3 has 13 residues. Combining the CDR3 with reference TRBV11-2 and TRBJ2-5 gives the whole variable domain EAGVAQSPRYKIIEKRQSVAFWCNPISGHATLYWYQQILGQGPKLLIQFQNNGVVDDSQLPKDRFSAERLKGVDSTLKIQPAKLEDSAVYLCTSSLEIVETQYFGPGTRLLVL.

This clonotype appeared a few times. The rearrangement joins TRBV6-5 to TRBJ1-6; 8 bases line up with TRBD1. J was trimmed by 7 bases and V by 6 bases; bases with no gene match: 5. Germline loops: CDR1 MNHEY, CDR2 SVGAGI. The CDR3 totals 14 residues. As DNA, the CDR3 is TGTGCCAGCAGCGGGGACAGGAAGAATTCACCCCTCCACTTT. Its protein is CASSGDRKNSPLHF.

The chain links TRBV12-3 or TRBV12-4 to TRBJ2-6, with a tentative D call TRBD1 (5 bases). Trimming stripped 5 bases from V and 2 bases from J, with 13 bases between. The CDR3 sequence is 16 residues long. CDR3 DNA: TGTGCCAGCAGTCCCAGGACAAAAGCTGGGGCCAACGTCCTGACTTTC. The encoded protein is CASSPRTKAGANVLTF.

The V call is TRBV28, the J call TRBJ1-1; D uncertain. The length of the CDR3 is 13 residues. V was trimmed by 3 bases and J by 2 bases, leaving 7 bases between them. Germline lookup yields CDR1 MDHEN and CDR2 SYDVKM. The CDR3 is CASSFGTNTEAFF. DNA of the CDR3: TGTGCCAGCAGTTTCGGAACAAACACTGAAGCTTTCTTT.

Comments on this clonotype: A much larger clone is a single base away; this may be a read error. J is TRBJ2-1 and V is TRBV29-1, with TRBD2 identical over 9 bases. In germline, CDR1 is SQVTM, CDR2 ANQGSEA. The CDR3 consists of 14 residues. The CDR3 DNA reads TGCAGCGGACTGACTAGCGGTCGGTCCGGTGAGCAGTGCTTC. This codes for CSGLTSGRSGEQCF.

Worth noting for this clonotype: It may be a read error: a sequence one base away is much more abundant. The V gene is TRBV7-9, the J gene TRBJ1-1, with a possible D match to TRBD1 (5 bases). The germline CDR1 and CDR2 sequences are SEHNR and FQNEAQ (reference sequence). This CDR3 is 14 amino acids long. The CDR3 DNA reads TGTGCCAACAGCCCGGGACTTAAGAACACTGAAGCTTTCTTT. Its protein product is CANSPGLKNTEAFF.